This T cell receptor beta chain came from a study of long-term antiretroviral therapy in people with HIV. Samples were assayed with immunoSEQ v3.0 at survey level. Clones were read by immunoSEQ multiplex PCR, and TCRdb kept only the in-frame ones, dropping some. The repertoire consists of 15,000 to 20,000 clones, with 76% occurring once and the leading ten covering roughly 8.8%. Per donor, a minimum of one pre-ART and a minimum of two post-ART PBMC samples were available. This CDR3 contains 16 residues. V was pared by 7 bases and J by 3 bases, with 22 bases between. Germline V gives CDR1 SGHRS, CDR2 YFSETQ.

This rearrangement joins TRBV5-1 to TRBJ1-2, with no clear D. The sequence was collected from a man aged 18 to 30 with HIV. This material consisted of unsorted PBMCs, taken 0.5 years before starting antiretroviral therapy. CDR3 DNA sequence: TGCGCCAGCGGGCCGGACTTCGCGGGAACTGACTATGGCTACACCTTC. Its translation is CASGPDFAGTDYGYTF. The whole variable domain, filled in from reference TRBV5-1 and TRBJ1-2, reads KAGVTQTPRYLIKTRGQQVTLSCSPISGHRSVSWYQQTPGQGLQFLFEYFSETQRNKGNFPGRFSGRQFSNSRSEMNVSTLELGDSALYLCASGPDFAGTDYGYTFGSGTRLTVV.